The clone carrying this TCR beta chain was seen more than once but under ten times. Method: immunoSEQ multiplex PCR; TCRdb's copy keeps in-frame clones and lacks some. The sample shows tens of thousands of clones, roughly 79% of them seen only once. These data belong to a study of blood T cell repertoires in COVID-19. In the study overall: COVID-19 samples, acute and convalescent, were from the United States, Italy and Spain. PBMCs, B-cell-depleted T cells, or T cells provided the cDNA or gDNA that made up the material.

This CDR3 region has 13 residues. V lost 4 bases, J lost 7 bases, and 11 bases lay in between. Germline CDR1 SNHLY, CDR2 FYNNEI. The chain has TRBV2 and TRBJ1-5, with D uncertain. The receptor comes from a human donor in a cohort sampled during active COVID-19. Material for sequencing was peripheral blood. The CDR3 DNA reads TGTGCCAGCAGTGCGGGGAGGAAACAGCCCCAGCATTTT. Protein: CASSAGRKQPQHF.